This entry features one T cell receptor (beta chain) sequence. Antigen specificity is unknown. This entry comes from a study of cytomegalovirus exposure and HLA in healthy donors. This PCR relied on a set of 60 Vbeta primers and 13 Jbeta primers. The protocol was immunoSEQ multiplex PCR, while the TCRdb copy is restricted to in-frame clones and leaves out a portion. The table lists roughly 150,000 clones, 65% to 80% of them singletons. Findings and limits, study-wide: Later on, analysis showed that most CMV-associated TCR beta chains appeared to be HLA-restricted. There were a few CMV-associated chains whose specificity for CMV antigens was confirmed in vitro.

At the time of sampling, donors were nominally healthy, though unrecorded immune exposures were likely. This CDR3 is 12 amino acids long. Germline V gives CDR1 GTSNPN, CDR2 SVGIG (reference sequence). Trimming took 3 bases from V and 4 from J, leaving 9 bases between them. The clonotype was recovered from a man aged 35 to 55 in good health and CMV-seropositive. The gene calls are TRBV30 and TRBJ2-5, with D perhaps TRBD1 (5 bases). What was sequenced was PBMCs. The DNA of the CDR3 is TGTGCCTGGAGCCCCAGGGCAGAGACCCAGTACTTC. It codes for CAWSPRAETQYF.